This T cell receptor beta chain was sequenced in a study of early T cells in non-severe SARS-CoV-2 infection. Study details: Alpha and beta chains were unpaired, from unsorted whole-blood bulk RNA. Overall study findings and caveats: Private and CD4 specificities were missed by VDJdb matching, which favored anti-spike CD8 responses.

The table lists this clonotype with many counts. Its antigen is currently unknown. As part of library construction, unique molecular identifiers were attached to individual cDNA molecules. MiXCR, run by TCRdb on the 5' RACE reads, gives a single entry per CDR3 protein. The sample has tens of thousands of distinct CDR3 sequences; roughly a tenth are singletons. CDR1 is MGHRA, CDR2 YSYEKL, per germline. V gave up 2 bases and J gave up 4 bases, with 20 bases separating them. This CDR3 contains 18 residues. Sequenced input: whole blood. The receptor comes from an adult who was a healthcare worker with PCR-confirmed SARS-CoV-2 infection or an uninfected control (not recorded which). The chain carries TRBV4-1 and TRBJ2-2; possible D gene TRBD2, 6 bases. DNA of the CDR3: TGCGCCAGCAGCCAAAGTGTTTTGACTAGTATAAGCACCGGGGAGCTGTTTTTT. This codes for CASSQSVLTSISTGELFF.